Listed below are T cell receptor beta chains from one sample, sequenced in a study of molecular identifiers for immune sequencing clone quantification. TCRdb reprocessed the PCR reads with MiXCR, giving one entry per CDR3 protein. The data hold 400,000 to 600,000 distinct CDR3 sequences, with around 23% observed a single time. The sample taken for sequencing was naive CD8+ T cells from blood, with Jurkat cell RNA spiked in. All receptors come from a human donor in good health. Some libraries in this study had Jurkat cell RNA spiked in. Both conserved end residues are part of each CDR3. Fields, in order: J gene, V gene, clone size, D gene, CDR3 protein, CDR3 DNA. A D gene is named only where the DNA matches it firmly. Size values are once, few and many counts, or a class for expanded clones, and some rows have none.

J gene: TRBJ2-3; V gene: TRBV28; clone size: .; D gene: .; CDR3 protein: CASSTGLAWLADTQYF; CDR3 DNA: TGTGCCAGCTCCACGGGGCTAGCGTGGCTGGCAGATACGCAGTATTTT
J gene: TRBJ2-2; V gene: TRBV6-2/TRBV6-3; clone size: few; D gene: TRBD1; CDR3 protein: CASSWDPGQGNTGELFF; CDR3 DNA: TGTGCCAGCAGTTGGGACCCGGGACAGGGTAACACCGGGGAGCTGTTTTTT
J gene: TRBJ2-7; V gene: TRBV5-6; clone size: many; D gene: .; CDR3 protein: CASSPAFEVRAQYF; CDR3 DNA: TGTGCCAGCAGCCCAGCTTTCGAGGTTCGTGCGCAGTACTTC
J gene: TRBJ1-2; V gene: TRBV7-2; clone size: .; D gene: .; CDR3 protein: CASSLGPGPNYGYTF; CDR3 DNA: TGTGCCAGCAGCTTAGGTCCGGGCCCTAACTATGGCTACACCTTC
J gene: TRBJ2-7; V gene: TRBV12-3/TRBV12-4; clone size: .; D gene: .; CDR3 protein: CASSFGRFYEQYF; CDR3 DNA: TGTGCCAGCAGTTTCGGGCGGTTCTACGAGCAGTACTTC
J gene: TRBJ2-5; V gene: TRBV7-6; clone size: many; D gene: .; CDR3 protein: CASSLGGGETQYF; CDR3 DNA: TGTGCCAGCAGCTTAGGAGGCGGAGAGACCCAGTACTTC
J gene: TRBJ1-1; V gene: TRBV19; clone size: .; D gene: .; CDR3 protein: CASSMTHTEAFF; CDR3 DNA: TGTGCCAGTAGTATGACCCACACTGAAGCTTTCTTT
J gene: TRBJ2-4; V gene: TRBV27; clone size: .; D gene: .; CDR3 protein: CASSSLASAKNIQYF; CDR3 DNA: TGTGCCAGCAGTTCACTAGCTTCGGCCAAAAACATTCAGTACTTC
J gene: TRBJ1-1; V gene: TRBV27; clone size: few; D gene: .; CDR3 protein: CASSLKEYTEAFF; CDR3 DNA: TGTGCCAGCAGTTTGAAAGAATACACTGAAGCTTTCTTT
J gene: TRBJ2-7; V gene: TRBV20-1; clone size: many; D gene: TRBD1; CDR3 protein: CSARITGQGGYEQYF; CDR3 DNA: TGCAGTGCTAGAATAACGGGACAGGGGGGATACGAGCAGTACTTC
J gene: TRBJ2-1; V gene: TRBV11-2; clone size: .; D gene: TRBD2; CDR3 protein: CASGSWDETSWHEQFF; CDR3 DNA: TGTGCCAGCGGCTCCTGGGATGAGACTAGCTGGCATGAGCAGTTCTTC
J gene: TRBJ2-1; V gene: TRBV4-1; clone size: .; D gene: .; CDR3 protein: CASSHPHEQFF; CDR3 DNA: TGCGCCAGCAGCCACCCCCATGAGCAGTTCTTC
J gene: TRBJ2-1; V gene: TRBV27; clone size: .; D gene: .; CDR3 protein: CASSLFSRAVRYNEQFF; CDR3 DNA: TGTGCCAGCAGTTTATTCTCCAGGGCAGTCCGGTACAATGAGCAGTTCTTC
J gene: TRBJ2-3; V gene: TRBV28; clone size: .; D gene: .; CDR3 protein: CASSFGRIGRNTDTQYF; CDR3 DNA: TGTGCCAGCAGTTTTGGGCGAATTGGGCGAAACACAGATACGCAGTATTTT
J gene: TRBJ1-1; V gene: TRBV15; clone size: many; D gene: .; CDR3 protein: CATSRDTGYTEAFF; CDR3 DNA: TGTGCCACCAGCAGGGATACAGGGTACACTGAAGCTTTCTTT
J gene: TRBJ1-5; V gene: TRBV12-3/TRBV12-4; clone size: many; D gene: .; CDR3 protein: CASSPIDQPQHF; CDR3 DNA: TGTGCCAGCAGCCCCATCGACCAGCCCCAGCATTTT
J gene: TRBJ2-2; V gene: TRBV12-5; clone size: few; D gene: TRBD2; CDR3 protein: CASGLKVTGDYPTGELFF; CDR3 DNA: TGTGCTAGTGGTTTGAAAGTTACGGGGGACTACCCCACCGGGGAGCTGTTTTTT
J gene: TRBJ2-3; V gene: TRBV7-9; clone size: many; D gene: TRBD2; CDR3 protein: CASTQSGTSGRRTDTQYF; CDR3 DNA: TGTGCCAGCACCCAATCGGGGACTAGCGGGAGAAGGACAGATACGCAGTATTTT
J gene: TRBJ2-1; V gene: TRBV30; clone size: few; D gene: .; CDR3 protein: CAASEVNEQFF; CDR3 DNA: TGTGCCGCAAGTGAGGTCAATGAGCAGTTCTTC
J gene: TRBJ2-7; V gene: TRBV4-3; clone size: many; D gene: TRBD1; CDR3 protein: CASSQDPGTGVGEQYF; CDR3 DNA: TGCGCCAGCAGCCAAGATCCCGGGACAGGGGTCGGCGAGCAGTACTTC
J gene: TRBJ1-3; V gene: TRBV6-5; clone size: few; D gene: .; CDR3 protein: CASSYGAGNTIYF; CDR3 DNA: TGTGCCAGCAGTTACGGTGCTGGAAACACCATATATTTT
J gene: TRBJ1-1; V gene: TRBV27; clone size: few; D gene: .; CDR3 protein: CASSLSGRADTEAFF; CDR3 DNA: TGTGCCAGCAGTTTATCAGGACGGGCGGACACTGAAGCTTTCTTT
J gene: TRBJ2-7; V gene: TRBV6-6; clone size: .; D gene: TRBD1; CDR3 protein: CANSYSFSGTGSNEQYF; CDR3 DNA: TGTGCCAACAGTTATTCTTTTTCCGGGACAGGGTCCAACGAGCAGTACTTC
J gene: TRBJ2-7; V gene: TRBV5-4; clone size: many; D gene: TRBD2; CDR3 protein: CASSLEGGYEQYF; CDR3 DNA: TGTGCCAGCAGCTTGGAGGGAGGGTACGAGCAGTACTTC
J gene: TRBJ1-2; V gene: TRBV30; clone size: .; D gene: .; CDR3 protein: CAWSEEFYGYTF; CDR3 DNA: TGTGCCTGGAGTGAGGAATTCTATGGCTACACCTTC
J gene: TRBJ1-1; V gene: TRBV7-9; clone size: many; D gene: TRBD1; CDR3 protein: CASSPPGTGGEAFF; CDR3 DNA: TGTGCCAGCAGCCCACCCGGGACAGGGGGTGAAGCTTTCTTT
J gene: TRBJ2-5; V gene: TRBV6-2/TRBV6-3; clone size: few; D gene: .; CDR3 protein: CASRGTFQETQYF; CDR3 DNA: TGTGCCAGCAGGGGGACTTTCCAAGAGACCCAGTACTTC
J gene: TRBJ2-7; V gene: TRBV20-1; clone size: few; D gene: .; CDR3 protein: CSARSGGPVYEQYF; CDR3 DNA: TGCAGTGCTAGAAGTGGGGGGCCAGTCTACGAGCAGTACTTC
J gene: TRBJ1-2; V gene: TRBV10-3; clone size: few; D gene: TRBD1; CDR3 protein: CAIIGTGNGYTF; CDR3 DNA: TGTGCCATCATTGGGACAGGGAATGGCTACACCTTC
J gene: TRBJ1-3; V gene: TRBV29-1; clone size: few; D gene: .; CDR3 protein: CSVEILSDTIYF; CDR3 DNA: TGCAGCGTTGAGATCCTATCGGACACCATATATTTT
J gene: TRBJ2-7; V gene: TRBV5-4; clone size: many; D gene: TRBD2; CDR3 protein: CASSLAASGNHEQYF; CDR3 DNA: TGTGCCAGCAGCTTGGCGGCTAGCGGGAACCACGAGCAGTACTTC
J gene: TRBJ1-1; V gene: TRBV27; clone size: few; D gene: .; CDR3 protein: CASSGRGYSTNTEAFF; CDR3 DNA: TGTGCCAGCAGTGGCAGGGGCTATTCCACGAACACTGAAGCTTTCTTT
J gene: TRBJ2-3; V gene: TRBV10-3; clone size: .; D gene: .; CDR3 protein: CAISAPRDLSTDTQYF; CDR3 DNA: TGTGCCATCAGTGCCCCCCGGGACTTAAGCACAGATACGCAGTATTTT
J gene: TRBJ2-7; V gene: TRBV4-3; clone size: few; D gene: TRBD1; CDR3 protein: CASSHHLGDSSRPPYEQYF; CDR3 DNA: TGCGCCAGCAGCCATCACCTCGGGGACAGCTCCAGACCTCCCTACGAGCAGTACTTC
J gene: TRBJ2-7; V gene: TRBV10-3; clone size: many; D gene: .; CDR3 protein: CAISADGGTYEQYF; CDR3 DNA: TGTGCCATCAGTGCGGACGGTGGAACCTACGAGCAGTACTTC
J gene: TRBJ2-3; V gene: TRBV7-6; clone size: many; D gene: TRBD2; CDR3 protein: CASSTGLAGALTDTQYF; CDR3 DNA: TGTGCCAGCAGCACAGGACTAGCGGGAGCTCTCACAGATACGCAGTATTTT
J gene: TRBJ2-3; V gene: TRBV6-5; clone size: .; D gene: TRBD2; CDR3 protein: CASSVAGESTDTRYF; CDR3 DNA: TGTGCCAGCAGTGTAGCGGGGGAATCCACAGATACGCGGTATTTT
J gene: TRBJ2-3; V gene: TRBV7-6; clone size: many; D gene: .; CDR3 protein: CASSEALADTQYF; CDR3 DNA: TGTGCCAGCAGCGAAGCGTTAGCTGATACGCAGTATTTT
J gene: TRBJ2-3; V gene: TRBV9; clone size: .; D gene: TRBD2; CDR3 protein: CASSLGLARADTQYF; CDR3 DNA: TGTGCCAGCAGCCTAGGACTAGCGAGAGCAGATACGCAGTATTTT
J gene: TRBJ1-1; V gene: TRBV29-1; clone size: .; D gene: .; CDR3 protein: CSVGLGGAYTEAFF; CDR3 DNA: TGCAGCGTTGGCCTGGGGGGGGCCTACACTGAAGCTTTCTTT
J gene: TRBJ2-5; V gene: TRBV5-1; clone size: few; D gene: TRBD1; CDR3 protein: CASSPSDRITGETQYF; CDR3 DNA: TGCGCCAGCAGCCCCTCGGACAGGATAACGGGGGAGACCCAGTACTTC
J gene: TRBJ1-6; V gene: TRBV21-1; clone size: few; D gene: .; CDR3 protein: CASSKGGGANSPLHF; CDR3 DNA: TGTGCCAGCAGCAAAGGGGGGGGGGCTAATTCACCCCTCCACTTT
J gene: TRBJ2-7; V gene: TRBV4-3; clone size: .; D gene: .; CDR3 protein: CASSQDIGFYEQYF; CDR3 DNA: TGCGCCAGCAGCCAAGATATAGGCTTCTACGAGCAGTACTTC
J gene: TRBJ2-7; V gene: TRBV6-2/TRBV6-3; clone size: .; D gene: .; CDR3 protein: CASSYSRGFAQYF; CDR3 DNA: TGTGCCAGCAGTTACAGCAGGGGTTTCGCGCAGTACTTC
J gene: TRBJ2-7; V gene: TRBV7-2; clone size: many; D gene: TRBD1; CDR3 protein: CASSSPHGTEAYEQYF; CDR3 DNA: TGTGCCAGCAGCTCCCCGCACGGGACAGAAGCCTACGAGCAGTACTTC
J gene: TRBJ2-7; V gene: TRBV7-9; clone size: few; D gene: .; CDR3 protein: CASSLEGRRYEQYF; CDR3 DNA: TGTGCCAGCAGCTTAGAAGGTAGGAGGTATGAGCAGTACTTC
J gene: TRBJ2-7; V gene: TRBV28; clone size: few; D gene: TRBD2; CDR3 protein: CASSSQREGPYEQYF; CDR3 DNA: TGTGCCAGCAGCTCTCAGCGGGAGGGACCCTACGAGCAGTACTTC
J gene: TRBJ2-1; V gene: TRBV13; clone size: many; D gene: TRBD2; CDR3 protein: CASSSRLAGGYNEQFF; CDR3 DNA: TGTGCCAGCAGCTCGAGGCTAGCGGGGGGATACAATGAGCAGTTCTTC
J gene: TRBJ2-3; V gene: TRBV11-2; clone size: .; D gene: .; CDR3 protein: CASSLLARADTQYF; CDR3 DNA: TGTGCCAGCAGCCTATTAGCTAGAGCAGATACGCAGTATTTT
J gene: TRBJ2-5; V gene: TRBV12-3/TRBV12-4; clone size: many; D gene: .; CDR3 protein: CASSGLRGTQYF; CDR3 DNA: TGTGCCAGCAGTGGACTACGCGGGACCCAGTACTTC
J gene: TRBJ2-5; V gene: TRBV7-9; clone size: few; D gene: .; CDR3 protein: CASSSASTEETQYF; CDR3 DNA: TGTGCCAGCAGCTCCGCCAGCACCGAAGAGACCCAGTACTTC
J gene: TRBJ2-3; V gene: TRBV9; clone size: many; D gene: TRBD1; CDR3 protein: CASSPGDRGLDTQYF; CDR3 DNA: TGTGCCAGCAGCCCCGGGGACAGGGGGCTTGATACGCAGTATTTT
J gene: TRBJ2-7; V gene: TRBV7-8; clone size: .; D gene: .; CDR3 protein: CASCFTPNYEQYF; CDR3 DNA: TGTGCCAGCTGCTTTACACCTAACTACGAGCAGTACTTC
J gene: TRBJ1-6; V gene: TRBV7-9; clone size: .; D gene: .; CDR3 protein: CASSAGGVLFSPLHF; CDR3 DNA: TGTGCCAGCAGCGCCGGAGGGGTCCTTTTCTCACCCCTCCACTTT
J gene: TRBJ1-1; V gene: TRBV6-5; clone size: .; D gene: .; CDR3 protein: CASSLTSRPAAAFF; CDR3 DNA: TGTGCCAGCAGTCTGACGTCCCGACCGGCTGCAGCTTTCTTT
J gene: TRBJ2-5; V gene: TRBV14; clone size: few; D gene: TRBD2; CDR3 protein: CASSPEGLAETQYF; CDR3 DNA: TGTGCCAGCAGCCCCGAGGGACTAGCGGAGACCCAGTACTTC
J gene: TRBJ2-1; V gene: TRBV28; clone size: .; D gene: .; CDR3 protein: CASSLFLGVYNEQFF; CDR3 DNA: TGTGCCAGCAGTTTATTTCTCGGGGTCTACAATGAGCAGTTCTTC
J gene: TRBJ2-7; V gene: TRBV2; clone size: few; D gene: TRBD2; CDR3 protein: CASSGGSGAYEQYF; CDR3 DNA: TGTGCCAGCAGTGGCGGTAGCGGGGCCTACGAGCAGTACTTC
J gene: TRBJ1-1; V gene: TRBV2; clone size: .; D gene: TRBD1; CDR3 protein: CAGQGAVNTEAFF; CDR3 DNA: TGTGCCGGACAGGGGGCCGTGAACACTGAAGCTTTCTTT